This TCR beta chain emerged from a study of OX40 agonist ivuxolimab in advanced cancers. Measured with immunoSEQ multiplex PCR; TCRdb has only the in-frame clones, and not every one. The sample carries tens of thousands of clones, 87% recorded once. The CDR3 contains 15 residues. Germline trimming cut 1 base from V and 7 bases from J; bases unmatched to any gene: 10. Germline V lookup: CDR1 SGHRS, CDR2 YFSETQ. The sequencing here drew on CD4+ or CD8+ T cells sorted from blood, taken in a trial of the OX40 agonist ivuxolimab. The origin of this receptor is an adult with an advanced solid tumor such as melanoma, head and neck, liver or kidney cancer. The J gene is TRBJ1-2, the V gene TRBV5-1; 7 nucleotides line up with TRBD1. The CDR3 reads CASSLTSTGDGGYTF. CDR3 DNA: TGCGCCAGCAGCTTGACGTCTACAGGGGACGGTGGCTACACCTTC.